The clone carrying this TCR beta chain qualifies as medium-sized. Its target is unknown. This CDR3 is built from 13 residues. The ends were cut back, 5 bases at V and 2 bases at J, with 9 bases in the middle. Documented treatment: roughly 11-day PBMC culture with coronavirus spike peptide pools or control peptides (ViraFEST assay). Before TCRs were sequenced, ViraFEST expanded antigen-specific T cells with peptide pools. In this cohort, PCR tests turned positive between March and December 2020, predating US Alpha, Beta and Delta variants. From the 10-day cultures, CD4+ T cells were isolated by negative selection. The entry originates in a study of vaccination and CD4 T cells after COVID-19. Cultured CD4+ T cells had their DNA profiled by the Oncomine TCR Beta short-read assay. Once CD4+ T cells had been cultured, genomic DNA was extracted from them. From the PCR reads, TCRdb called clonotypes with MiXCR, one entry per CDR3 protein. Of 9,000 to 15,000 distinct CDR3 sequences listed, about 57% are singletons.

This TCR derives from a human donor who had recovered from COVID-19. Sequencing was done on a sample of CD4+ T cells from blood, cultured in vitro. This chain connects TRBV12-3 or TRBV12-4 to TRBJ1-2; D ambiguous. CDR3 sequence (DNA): TGTGCCAGCAGTCTAATAACAAACTATGGCTACACCTTC. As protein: CASSLITNYGYTF.